The 2 T cell receptor beta chains given below trace back to one sample, sequenced in a study of T cell responses to AZD1222 COVID-19 vaccine. This table comes from immunoSEQ multiplex PCR, and its TCRdb copy is limited to in-frame clones, with some not included. The table has about 150,000 clones, about 90% seen once. Sequencing used peripheral blood, obtained on day 0 of AZD1222 vaccination. All receptors derive from an adult in good health.

V is TRBV6-2 or TRBV6-3 and J is TRBJ1-5; D might be TRBD1 (5 bases). The CDR3 loop spans 15 amino acids. Germline V CDR1 and CDR2: MNHEY, SVGEGT. V was cut by 2 bases and J by 5 bases, with 13 bases left in between. Here the CDR3 DNA reads TGTGCCAGCAGTTACGTGGTCGGGGGTTATCAGCCCCAGCATTTT. Translation: CASSYVVGGYQPQHF.

In the case of this clone: A junction end diverges from the germline sequence, so it may reflect a read error. Here the CDR3 reads CASSRENFGYTF. Here the CDR3 DNA reads TGTGCCAGCTCACGGGAGAACTTTGGCTACACCTTC. The chain is built from TRBV2 and TRBJ1-2; D remains unclear. Germline lookup yields CDR1 SNHLY and CDR2 FYNNEI. The CDR3 loop spans 12 amino acids.